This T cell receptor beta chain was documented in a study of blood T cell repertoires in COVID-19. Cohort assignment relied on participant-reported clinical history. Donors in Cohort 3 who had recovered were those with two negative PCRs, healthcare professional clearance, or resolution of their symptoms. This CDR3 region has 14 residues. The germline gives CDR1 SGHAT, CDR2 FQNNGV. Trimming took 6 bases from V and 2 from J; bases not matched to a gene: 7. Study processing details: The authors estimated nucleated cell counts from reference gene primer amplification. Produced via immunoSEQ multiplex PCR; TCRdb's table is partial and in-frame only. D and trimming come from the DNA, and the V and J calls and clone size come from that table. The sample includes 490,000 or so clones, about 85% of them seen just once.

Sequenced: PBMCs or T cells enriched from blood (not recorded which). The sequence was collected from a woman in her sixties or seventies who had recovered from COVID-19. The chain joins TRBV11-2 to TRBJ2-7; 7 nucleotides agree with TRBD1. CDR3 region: CASSRRQGPYEQYF. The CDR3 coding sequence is TGTGCCAGCAGTCGCAGACAGGGTCCCTACGAGCAGTACTTC.